Sequencing of this T cell receptor (beta chain) was carried out in a study of blood T cell repertoires in COVID-19. Across the study: Whether acute or convalescent, the COVID-19 samples came from the United States, Italy and Spain.

While infection was still active, Seattle patients were enrolled and then followed longitudinally. Source study methods: For nucleated cells, counts were estimated from reference gene primer amplification. Sequencing was performed with immunoSEQ multiplex PCR; in TCRdb, only in-frame clones are kept and a portion is missing. The V and J calls and clone size come from that table; D and trimming were worked out from the DNA. The sample records around 270,000 clones, around 82% being singletons. The CDR3 is made up of 14 amino acids. Between the trimmed V and J ends, which lost 4 bases and 0 bases, there was a span of 4 bases. Germline V CDR1 and CDR2: SNHLY, FYNNEI.

V is TRBV2 and J is TRBJ2-6, with D unresolved. The TCR originated in a human donor with COVID-19, enrolled during active disease. The donor label of this sample is uncertain. What was sequenced was peripheral blood. The CDR3 here is CASSARSGANVLTF. CDR3 bases: TGTGCCAGCAGTGCTCGCTCTGGGGCCAACGTCCTGACTTTC.